This T cell receptor (beta chain) was obtained from a study of T cell repertoires in cytomegalovirus infection. Looking at the study overall: Carrying CMV and the relevant HLA type showed in public TCR beta signatures.

For this clonotype: Its antigen remains unknown.

Study observations and caveats: HLA-C-restricted TCR beta clonotypes specific for CMV led the ex vivo response.

From the reads, TCRdb called clonotypes with MiXCR, one entry per CDR3 protein. The sample lists around 490,000 distinct CDR3 sequences, approximately 25% occurring once. This CDR3 spans 16 amino acids. The germline CDR1 and CDR2 sequences are LNHDA and SQIVND (reference sequence). The J segment lost 5 bases and the V segment lost 3 bases, leaving 9 bases of the junction unmatched. The V and J genes are TRBV19 and TRBJ2-5; 10 bases map to TRBD2. This receptor was identified in a human donor in good health (CMV status not recorded). Some clones in this sample may be carry-over from other donors' samples. The material sequenced was PBMCs. The CDR3 is CASSIPSGRADETQYF. CDR3 nucleotides: TGTGCCAGTAGTATCCCCAGCGGGAGGGCCGATGAGACCCAGTACTTC.